This TCR beta chain was captured by sequencing in a study of blood T cell repertoires in COVID-19. TCRdb's copy holds only in-frame clones and misses some; the assay was immunoSEQ multiplex PCR. The sample lists hundreds of thousands of clones; 86% were seen once. From germline, CDR1 is SGHTA and CDR2 FQGNSA. CDR3 length: 13 amino acids. Trimming removed 3 bases at V and 2 bases at J, with 7 bases between. This clonotype was sampled from a woman between 25 and 40 years old with active or convalescent COVID-19. The material sequenced was peripheral blood. The rearrangement joins TRBV7-2 to TRBJ1-2; D gene uncertain. CDR3 amino acids: CASSFRENYGYTF. The CDR3 nucleotides read TGTGCCAGCAGCTTTAGGGAGAACTATGGCTACACCTTC.